The 7 T cell receptor beta chains presented below share a single source sample, sequenced in a study of blood T cell repertoires in COVID-19 (dated by TCRdb to the early 2020s). Library preparation employed the immunoSEQ multiplex PCR assay. Imported from immuneACCESS, the table was reduced by TCRdb to in-frame sequences with V and J called. These copies leave out some clones; in studies compared against another copy, an unresolved V gene accounts for under half, and the cause of the remainder is not known. In all, the sample holds around 86,000 clones, and roughly 87% of those were seen once. Jointly, the top ten make up 4.5% to 5% of the sample. The source material was peripheral blood. Every receptor here comes from a woman of 80 years or more with acute or convalescent COVID-19.

This clone was seen a single time. The chain employs TRBV3-1 (or the pseudogene TRBV3-2) and TRBJ1-1, with 8 positions matching TRBD1. Looked up from germline, CDR1 is LGHDT and CDR2 is YNNKEL (reference sequence). The CDR3 loop spans 12 amino acids. The junction had 3 bases not matched to a gene; V was cut back by 6 bases and J by 6 bases. The DNA for the CDR3 is TGTGCCAGCAGAGGACAGGGCGCTGAAGCTTTCTTT. Translated, it gives CASRGQGAEAFF.

V gene TRBV19 combines with J gene TRBJ2-1; the match to TRBD2 covers 8 bases. Looked up from germline, CDR1 is LNHDA and CDR2 is SQIVND (reference sequence). The CDR3 runs 19 residues. With 0 bases clipped from V and 2 bases from J, the junction kept 12 bases outside the gene matches. CDR3 DNA: TGTGCCAGTAGTATAGAGGGAGCGGGGACTAGGGTCCCCTACAATGAGCAGTTCTTC. Translated, it gives CASSIEGAGTRVPYNEQFF.

This chain connects TRBV30 to TRBJ1-2; the D is unclear. The CDR3 totals 13 residues. Germline loops: CDR1 GTSNPN, CDR2 SVGIG (reference sequence). V shed 5 bases and J shed 4 bases, with 14 bases lying between them. The CDR3 is CAWEEGSLYGYTF. Here the CDR3 DNA reads TGTGCCTGGGAGGAGGGCAGCCTCTATGGCTACACCTTC.

This clone showed up just once. The V call is TRBV29-1, the J call TRBJ1-1, with TRBD1 matching 9 bases. Germline values: CDR1 SQVTM, CDR2 ANQGSEA. The CDR3 consists of 13 residues. Losses at the gene ends were 5 bases for V and 5 bases for J; bases not matched to a gene: 6. The CDR3 sequence is CSVTGGAWTEAFF. In DNA form, the CDR3 reads TGCAGCGTTACAGGGGGCGCATGGACTGAAGCTTTCTTT.

This chain uses TRBV20-1 with TRBJ2-5, with unresolved D. Trimming cost V 6 bases and J 5 bases, with 7 bases left between them. Germline assignment: CDR1 DFQATT and CDR2 SNEGSKA (reference sequence). This CDR3 is built from 10 residues. The CDR3 region is CSALRETQYF. In nucleotides, the CDR3 is TGCAGTGCCCTCAGGGAGACCCAGTACTTC.

The chain joins TRBV10-3 to TRBJ2-5; 7 positions match TRBD2. CDR3 length: 13 amino acids. V lost 10 bases and J lost 5; bases outside the gene matches: 10. Germline CDR1 ENHRY, CDR2 SYGVKD. The CDR3 reads CANSRGDRETQYF. Here the CDR3 DNA reads TGTGCCAACTCCCGGGGGGATCGTGAGACCCAGTACTTC.

The rearrangement joins TRBV2 to TRBJ1-1; D is ambiguous. Deletions cut 3 bases from V and 0 bases from J, with 8 bases between. The germline V gene encodes CDR1 SNHLY and CDR2 FYNNEI. The CDR3 has 14 residues. The CDR3 DNA sequence: TGTGCCAGCAGTGAGCCGACTATGAACACTGAAGCTTTCTTT. Its translation: CASSEPTMNTEAFF. Complete variable domain (other parts from reference TRBV2 and TRBJ1-1): EPEVTQTPSHQVTQMGQEVILRCVPISNHLYFYWYRQILGQKVEFLVSFYNNEISEKSEIFDDQFSVERPDGSNFTLKIRSTKLEDSAMYFCASSEPTMNTEAFFGQGTRLTVV.